This TCR beta chain was profiled in a study of T cell responses to AZD1222 COVID-19 vaccine. This CDR3 comprises 15 residues. Germline lookup yields CDR1 SGHTS and CDR2 YDEGEE. Trimming took 0 bases from V and 2 from J, leaving 12 bases between them. Here immunoSEQ multiplex PCR was the method, and the copy in TCRdb shows in-frame clones only, minus some. The repertoire holds 58,000 or so clones, 75% to 90% seen once, with 6.9% in the top ten. The sequencing here drew on peripheral blood, taken 28 days after the second AZD1222 dose. V usage is TRBV5-8 and J usage is TRBJ2-7; possibly TRBD1 or TRBD2 for D (5 bases each). The receptor comes from an adult who received the AZD1222 COVID-19 vaccine. The CDR3 coding sequence is TGTGCCAGCAGCTTGGCCGGGACGGACGCCTACGAGCAGTACTTC. It yields the protein CASSLAGTDAYEQYF.